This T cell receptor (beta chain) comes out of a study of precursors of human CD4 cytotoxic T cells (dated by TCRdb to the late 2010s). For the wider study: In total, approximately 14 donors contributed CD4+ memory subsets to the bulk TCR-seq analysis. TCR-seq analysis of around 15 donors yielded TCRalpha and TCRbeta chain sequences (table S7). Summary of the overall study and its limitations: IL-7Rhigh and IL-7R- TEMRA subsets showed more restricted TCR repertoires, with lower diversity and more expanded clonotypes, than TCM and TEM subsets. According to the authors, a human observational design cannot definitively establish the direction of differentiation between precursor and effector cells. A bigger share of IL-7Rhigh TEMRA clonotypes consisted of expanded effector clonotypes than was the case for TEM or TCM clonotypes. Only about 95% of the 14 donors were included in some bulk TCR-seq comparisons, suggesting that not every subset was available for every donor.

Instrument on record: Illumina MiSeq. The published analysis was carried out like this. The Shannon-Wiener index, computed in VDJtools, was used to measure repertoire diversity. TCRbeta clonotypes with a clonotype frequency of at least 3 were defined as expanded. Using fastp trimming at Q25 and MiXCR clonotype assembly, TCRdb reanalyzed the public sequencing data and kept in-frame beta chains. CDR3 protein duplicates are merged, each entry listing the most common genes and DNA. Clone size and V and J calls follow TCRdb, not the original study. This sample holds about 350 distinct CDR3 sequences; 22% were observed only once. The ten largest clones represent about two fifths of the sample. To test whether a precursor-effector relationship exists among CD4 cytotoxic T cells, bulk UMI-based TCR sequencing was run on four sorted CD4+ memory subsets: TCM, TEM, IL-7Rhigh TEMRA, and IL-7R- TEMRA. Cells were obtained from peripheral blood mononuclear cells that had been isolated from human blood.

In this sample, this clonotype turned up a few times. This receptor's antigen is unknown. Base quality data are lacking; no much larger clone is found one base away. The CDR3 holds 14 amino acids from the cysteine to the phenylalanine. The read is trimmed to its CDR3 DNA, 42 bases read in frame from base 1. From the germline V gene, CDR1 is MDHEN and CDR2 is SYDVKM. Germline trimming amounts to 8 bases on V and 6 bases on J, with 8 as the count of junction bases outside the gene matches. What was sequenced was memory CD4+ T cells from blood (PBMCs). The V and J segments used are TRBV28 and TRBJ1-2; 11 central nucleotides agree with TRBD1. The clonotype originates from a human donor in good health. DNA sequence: TGTGCCAGCCGGGGACAGGGGGAATTCAATGGCTACACCTTC. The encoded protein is CASRGQGEFNGYTF.